The clone carrying this T cell receptor (beta chain) was seen at least ten times. TCRdb re-called the 5' RACE reads with MiXCR, one entry per CDR3 protein. The sample comprises roughly 16,000 distinct CDR3 sequences, roughly 5.1% of which are singletons, and over 5.5% rests with the top ten. CDR1 and CDR2 from the germline V gene are LGHNA and YSLEER. J gave up 3 bases and V 0 bases, and 8 bases lay outside the gene matches. The CDR3 loop spans 18 amino acids. The data are from a study of early T cells in non-severe SARS-CoV-2 infection. The sequence came from an adult who was a healthcare worker with PCR-confirmed SARS-CoV-2 infection or an uninfected control (not recorded which). The J gene is TRBJ2-6, the V gene TRBV4-3; 7 bases are a match to TRBD1. Sequenced: whole blood. This CDR3 is CASSQDGQGDGGANVLTF. The CDR3 DNA reads as TGCGCCAGCAGCCAAGATGGCCAGGGGGATGGTGGGGCCAACGTCCTGACTTTC.